This T cell receptor beta chain came from a study of breast tumors, draining lymph nodes, adjacent tissues. Whole-study results and caveats: Tumor TCR diversity was below lymph nodes but above nontumor tissue. Data only fit, rather than demonstrated, lymph node origin of most tumor T cells. Tumor and nontumor repertoires were significantly more similar in luminal-like than in basal-like breast cancer.

V was clipped by 5 bases and J by 10 bases; unmatched bases: 7. Germline loops: CDR1 DFQATT, CDR2 SNEGSKA (reference sequence). This CDR3 spans 12 amino acids. Breast cancer patients provided tissue from their axillary draining lymph nodes. MiXCR was run by TCRdb on the multiplex PCR reads, yielding one entry per CDR3 protein. This sample has about 140,000 distinct CDR3 sequences, with approximately 32% found just once. Ten or more counts support this clonotype. The antigen is unknown. The rearrangement uses TRBV20-1 and TRBJ1-2, with 10 positions matching TRBD1. Sample: axillary lymph node tissue. The receptor was isolated from a female donor with breast cancer. Some clones in this sample may be carry-over from other donors' samples. The CDR3, as DNA: TGCAGTGCTCCCGACAGGGGGCAGGTCTACACCTTC. Its translation is CSAPDRGQVYTF.